This entry lists 30 T cell receptor beta chains sequenced from one sample in a study of T-cell memory formation after mild COVID-19. TCRdb analysed the 5' RACE reads with MiXCR anew, one entry per CDR3 protein. The sample carries roughly 560,000 distinct CDR3 sequences, approximately 20% recorded once. Material for sequencing was PBMCs or a T cell subset sorted from them (not recorded which). Receptors originate from an adult woman who had mild COVID-19 (a few samples of this study predate the infection). Cell type and time point are not known.

This clonotype was found a few times. CDR3 residues: CSVRRGRIGEQYF. In DNA form, the CDR3 reads TGCAGTGTCCGCAGGGGGCGCATTGGCGAGCAGTACTTC. The rearrangement joins TRBV20-1 to TRBJ2-7; TRBD1 matches at 8 bases. V lost 7 bases to trimming and J lost 6 bases; unmatched junction nucleotides: 11. This CDR3 comprises 13 residues. Germline assignment: CDR1 DFQATT and CDR2 SNEGSKA (reference sequence).

This clonotype occurred a few times. The chain uses TRBV10-3 and TRBJ1-4; no clear D gene. Germline V gene data show CDR1 as ENHRY and CDR2 as SYGVKD. This CDR3 has 13 amino acids. Trimming removed 6 bases at V and 8 bases at J, with 13 bases between. The CDR3 reads CAIRTSGGEKLFF. Here the CDR3 DNA reads TGTGCCATCAGGACATCCGGAGGGGAAAAACTGTTTTTT.

The rearrangement uses TRBV7-3 and TRBJ1-1; 7 positions agree with TRBD1. CDR1 is SGHTA and CDR2 is FQGTGA in the germline V gene. After removal of 5 bases from V and 8 bases from J, the junction contained 5 bases not matched to a gene. The CDR3 runs to 12 residues. CDR3 coding DNA: TGTGCCAGCAGCAAGCGACAGGGCGAAGCTTTCTTT. Its protein is CASSKRQGEAFF.

Notes on this clonotype: One junction end disagrees with the germline gene, perhaps due to a read error. The chain couples TRBV12-3 or TRBV12-4 to TRBJ2-3; a possible D gene is TRBD1 (5 bases). CDR3 size: 11 residues. The CDR3 DNA follows: TGTGCCAGCAGTTCAACCACAGGAGACGAATTT. Its protein is CASSSTTGDEF.

This clonotype was seen only a few times. The chain links TRBV30 to TRBJ1-4; possible D gene TRBD1, 5 bases. CDR3 length: 16 residues. With 0 bases removed from V and 2 bases from J, the gap between germline ends came to 13 bases. Germline V gene lookup returns CDR1 GTSNPN and CDR2 SVGIG (reference sequence). The chain's CDR3 is CAWSVRRGVTNEKLFF. Written as DNA, the CDR3 is TGTGCCTGGAGTGTACGACGGGGGGTCACTAATGAAAAACTGTTTTTT. The full variable domain, rest sourced from reference TRBV30 and TRBJ1-4, is SQTIHQWPATLVQPVGSPLSLECTVEGTSNPNLYWYRQAAGRGLQLLFYSVGIGQISSEVPQNLSASRPQDRQFILSSKKLLLSDSGFYLCAWSVRRGVTNEKLFFGSGTQLSVL.

The chain joins TRBV7-3 to TRBJ1-1, with 8 positions matching TRBD1. The CDR3 runs 16 residues. Germline loops: CDR1 SGHTA, CDR2 FQGTGA. The ends lost 5 bases at V and 3 bases at J; junction bases unmatched: 11. The CDR3 protein is CASSPTGGIGYTEAFF. The CDR3 DNA follows: TGTGCCAGCAGCCCTACAGGGGGGATTGGGTACACTGAAGCTTTCTTT.

The rearrangement links TRBV12-3 or TRBV12-4 to TRBJ2-1, with 7 bases lining up with TRBD2. This CDR3 comprises 13 residues. The V segment lost 6 bases and the J segment 5 bases; nucleotides outside the gene matches: 4. Here the CDR3 reads CASSLRGDNEQFF. The CDR3 nucleotides read TGTGCCAGCAGCTTACGGGGGGACAATGAGCAGTTCTTC.

This clonotype has a count of ten or more. The chain links TRBV7-2 to TRBJ2-3; D is uncertain. Germline V gene data show CDR1 as SGHTA and CDR2 as FQGNSA. V shed 3 bases and J shed 2 bases, with 3 bases lying between them. There are 12 residues in the CDR3. CDR3 nucleotides: TGTGCCAGCAGCTTCTACACAGATACGCAGTATTTT. Protein: CASSFYTDTQYF.

The V gene is TRBV18, the J gene TRBJ2-7, with 9 bases matching TRBD1. Per the germline V gene, CDR1 is KGHSH and CDR2 is LQKENI. The CDR3 consists of 16 residues. The J segment lost 7 bases and the V segment lost 3 bases, leaving 13 bases of the junction unmatched. CDR3 protein: CASSPLRDRDRGEQYF. DNA for the CDR3: TGTGCCAGCTCACCTCTCCGGGACAGGGATCGAGGGGAGCAGTACTTC.

This chain joins TRBV2 and TRBJ2-5; TRBD1 is a possible D gene (6 bases). The CDR3 loop spans 16 amino acids. Trimming removed 3 bases from V and 0 bases from J, with 14 bases in between. The germline CDR1 and CDR2 sequences are SNHLY and FYNNEI. CDR3 protein: CASSEMGAWYQETQYF. DNA for the CDR3: TGTGCCAGCAGTGAGATGGGGGCATGGTACCAAGAGACCCAGTACTTC. Looking up the rest from reference TRBV2 and TRBJ2-5 gives the full variable domain: EPEVTQTPSHQVTQMGQEVILRCVPISNHLYFYWYRQILGQKVEFLVSFYNNEISEKSEIFDDQFSVERPDGSNFTLKIRSTKLEDSAMYFCASSEMGAWYQETQYFGPGTRLLVL.

CDR3 nucleotides: TGTGCCAGCAGCTTAGAGCGGGGGTACCAAGAGACCCAGTACTTC. It yields the protein CASSLERGYQETQYF. The V call is TRBV7-8, the J call TRBJ2-5, with 8 positions matching TRBD2. CDR3 length: 15 amino acids. V dropped 1 base and J dropped 0; count of bases not matched to a gene: 1. Germline lookup yields CDR1 SGHVS and CDR2 FQNEAQ.

This clonotype was observed a few times. This chain links TRBV14 with TRBJ2-7, with 10 bases matching TRBD1. V lost 4 bases to trimming and J lost 5 bases; unmatched junction nucleotides: 8. The germline V gene has CDR1 SGHDN and CDR2 FVKESK. The CDR3 is 15 residues long. The CDR3 DNA reads TGTGCCAGCAGCCCAGGACAGGGGGGTAGAAACGAGCAGTACTTC. It yields the protein CASSPGQGGRNEQYF.

This clonotype has only a few counts. The chain joins TRBV19 to TRBJ2-7; 11 nucleotides line up with TRBD1. J lost 6 bases, V lost 8 bases, and 9 bases had no gene match. This CDR3 contains 14 residues. The germline V gene encodes CDR1 LNHDA and CDR2 SQIVND (reference sequence). The DNA for the CDR3 is TGTGCCAGTCCGCAGGACAGGGGGCATCGCGAGCAGTACTTC. Translating it yields CASPQDRGHREQYF.

This clonotype was seen a handful of times. V gene TRBV24-1 combines with J gene TRBJ1-1, with a possible D match to TRBD1 (5 bases). Germline CDR1 and CDR2: KGHDR and SFDVKD. The V end lost 3 bases, the J end lost 10 bases, and 14 bases lay between the germline ends. The CDR3 loop spans 13 amino acids. CDR3 loop: CATSDPGQGGAFF. The DNA of the CDR3 is TGTGCCACCAGTGATCCCGGCCAGGGAGGAGCTTTCTTT.

This clonotype was detected only a few times. This CDR3 reads CASSGLAGFADTQYF. The CDR3 nucleotides are TGTGCCAGCAGTGGACTAGCGGGGTTCGCAGATACGCAGTATTTT. The chain combines TRBV2 with TRBJ2-3, with 11 bases identical to TRBD2. V was pared by 4 bases and J by 4 bases, with 4 bases of the junction left unmatched. Germline values: CDR1 SNHLY, CDR2 FYNNEI. The CDR3 has 15 residues.

In its sample, this clonotype was seen a few times. The chain has TRBV3-1 and TRBJ2-7, with D hard to call. V was trimmed by 6 bases and J by 3 bases, leaving 18 bases between them. The CDR3 contains 15 residues. Germline V gene sequence: CDR1 LGHDT, CDR2 YNNKEL (reference sequence). CDR3 sequence (DNA): TGTGCCAGCAGTCCCAGACCGCTAAAGGGCTACGAGCAGTACTTC. It specifies CASSPRPLKGYEQYF.

The chain is built from TRBV28 and TRBJ1-5; TRBD1 agrees at 9 bases. Germline CDR1 and CDR2: MDHEN and SYDVKM. V gave up 6 bases and J gave up 7 bases; unmatched junction bases: 10. This CDR3 has 15 residues. The CDR3 loop is CASRATGGLGQPQHF. The CDR3 DNA sequence: TGTGCCAGCAGGGCGACAGGGGGTCTAGGACAGCCCCAGCATTTT.

The chain joins TRBV20-1 to TRBJ2-5; TRBD2 agrees at 12 bases. CDR1 and CDR2 (germline): DFQATT, SNEGSKA (reference sequence). With 2 bases clipped from V and 0 bases from J, the junction kept 7 bases outside the gene matches. This CDR3 has 17 residues. The CDR3 loop reads CSARTGLAGQHQETQYF. The CDR3 bases are TGCAGTGCTAGAACCGGACTAGCGGGACAGCACCAAGAGACCCAGTACTTC.

This clonotype has more than one count but fewer than ten. The chain uses TRBV6-5 and TRBJ1-2; 7 nucleotides agree with TRBD1. Trimming took 6 bases from V and 5 from J; bases not matched to a gene: 6. Germline V gene sequence: CDR1 MNHEY, CDR2 SVGAGI. The CDR3 runs to 13 residues. The CDR3 DNA reads TGTGCCAGCAGAACGGGACAGTTGTATGGCTACACCTTC. Protein: CASRTGQLYGYTF.

This chain connects TRBV6-1 to TRBJ1-1, with TRBD1 as a possible D gene (6 bases). This CDR3 is built from 17 residues. The germline CDR1 and CDR2 sequences are MNHNS and SASEGT. Trimming stripped 7 bases from V and 5 bases from J, with 26 bases between. CDR3 amino acids: CASKAGEGVAARTEAFF. CDR3 nucleotide sequence: TGTGCCAGCAAGGCAGGGGAAGGGGTGGCAGCCAGGACTGAAGCTTTCTTT.

A few counts support this clonotype. V gene TRBV9 combines with J gene TRBJ2-3, with 10 positions matching TRBD2. Per the germline V gene, CDR1 is SGDLS and CDR2 is YYNGEE. V lost 0 bases to trimming and J lost 1 base; unmatched junction nucleotides: 8. The CDR3 has 18 amino acids. For the CDR3, the DNA is TGTGCCAGCAGCGTAGAAACTAGCGGGAATCCTGGCACAGATACGCAGTATTTT. It encodes CASSVETSGNPGTDTQYF.

This clonotype appeared a few times. The rearrangement uses TRBV4-1 and TRBJ2-1, with 8 bases that match TRBD2. Per germline, CDR1 MGHRA and CDR2 YSYEKL. This CDR3 is built from 16 residues. V trimming: 0 bases; J trimming: 9 bases; junction bases outside the gene matches: 10. The CDR3 protein is CASSQDRVGGAGEQFF. In DNA form, the CDR3 reads TGCGCCAGCAGCCAAGATCGGGTCGGGGGGGCCGGTGAGCAGTTCTTC.

The rearrangement links TRBV4-1 to TRBJ2-3, with D perhaps given as TRBD1 or TRBD2 (5 bases each). Germline-derived CDR1 and CDR2 are MGHRA and YSYEKL. Between the trimmed V and J ends, which lost 5 bases and 5 bases, there was a span of 20 bases. The CDR3 covers 16 residues. The chain's CDR3 is CASSARDPRLVDTQYF. CDR3 sequence (DNA): TGCGCCAGCAGCGCCCGGGACCCGAGGCTGGTAGATACGCAGTATTTT.

V gene TRBV20-1 combines with J gene TRBJ2-7; D is perhaps TRBD1 or TRBD2 (6 bases each). CDR1 DFQATT and CDR2 SNEGSKA come from the germline V gene (reference sequence). The CDR3 has 14 residues. V was clipped by 3 bases and J by 3 bases, with 15 bases between them. The CDR3, as DNA: TGCAGTGCTAGGGTCCCGGGGGCCCTCTACGAGCAGTACTTC. Translating gives CSARVPGALYEQYF.

J is TRBJ1-1 and V is TRBV6-5; 7 nucleotides line up with TRBD1. CDR3 length equals 15 residues. The V gene's germline CDR1 is MNHEY and CDR2 SVGAGI. J was trimmed by 0 bases and V by 8 bases; bases with no gene match: 9. CDR3 region: CASGTDRVMNTEAFF. In DNA form, the CDR3 reads TGTGCCAGCGGTACTGACAGGGTCATGAACACTGAAGCTTTCTTT.

V gene TRBV27 combines with J gene TRBJ2-7; D is perhaps TRBD2 (6 bases). Germline V lookup: CDR1 MNHEY, CDR2 SMNVEV (reference sequence). CDR3 length: 16 residues. V gave up 3 bases and J gave up 0 bases, with 15 bases separating them. CDR3 nucleotides: TGTGCCAGCAGTTTCAATGGGGACTCCCTCTCCTACGAGCAGTACTTC. It encodes CASSFNGDSLSYEQYF.

The chain carries TRBV7-9 and TRBJ1-5, with 9 positions matching TRBD1. Germline V gene lookup returns CDR1 SEHNR and CDR2 FQNEAQ (reference sequence). V dropped 1 base and J dropped 5; count of bases not matched to a gene: 9. The CDR3 extends over 17 amino acids. DNA for the CDR3: TGTGCCAGCAGCTTAGAGGGGACAGGGTTGGGGCATCAGCCCCAGCATTTT. As protein: CASSLEGTGLGHQPQHF. Together with reference TRBV7-9 and TRBJ1-5, the CDR3 gives the full variable domain: DTGVSQNPRHKITKRGQNVTFRCDPISEHNRLYWYRQTLGQGPEFLTYFQNEAQLEKSRLLSDRFSAERPKGSFSTLEIQRTEQGDSAMYLCASSLEGTGLGHQPQHFGDGTRLSIL.

This clonotype appeared a few times. The rearrangement joins TRBV7-2 to TRBJ2-1; TRBD2 matches 9 bases. With V trimmed by 7 bases and J by 5 bases, 12 bases remained unmatched. Germline values: CDR1 SGHTA, CDR2 FQGNSA. There are 16 residues in the CDR3. The CDR3 bases are TGTGCCAGCACCCCCGTACCGGGACTAGCCGACAATGAGCAGTTCTTC. Translating it yields CASTPVPGLADNEQFF.

The chain links TRBV25-1 to TRBJ2-1; 7 nucleotides line up with TRBD2. Trimming removed 3 bases from V and 12 bases from J; junction bases left unmatched: 11. Germline loops: CDR1 MGHDK, CDR2 SYGVNS. This CDR3 has 14 residues. The CDR3 nucleotides read TGTGCCAGCAGTGACGAGAGCCGGGGGAGGGGGCAGTTCTTC. Amino acid sequence: CASSDESRGRGQFF.

The CDR3 reads CASSYSAGIRAYYNEQFF. The DNA of the CDR3 is TGTGCCAGCAGTTACTCGGCCGGAATTAGGGCCTATTACAATGAGCAGTTCTTC. The gene calls are TRBV6-5 and TRBJ2-1; D is unresolved. The CDR3 consists of 18 residues. Germline CDR1 and CDR2: MNHEY and SVGAGI. The V end was cut by 0 bases, the J end by 4 bases, with 19 bases between.